One sample yielded the 22 T cell receptor beta chains listed below, sequenced in a study of cytomegalovirus exposure and HLA in healthy donors. Amplification used 60 Vbeta primers and 13 Jbeta primers. This table comes from immunoSEQ multiplex PCR, and its TCRdb copy is limited to in-frame clones, with some not included. The table records some 120,000 clones, 70% to 85% of them present only once. The sequenced sample was PBMCs. Source of these receptors: a woman younger than 30 in good health and CMV-seropositive.

CDR3 residues: CASSKTGMNTEAFF. The CDR3 nucleotides are TGTGCCAGCAGCAAAACAGGGATGAACACTGAAGCTTTCTTT. The chain joins TRBV9 to TRBJ1-1, with D possibly matching TRBD1 (6 bases). Germline assignment: CDR1 SGDLS and CDR2 YYNGEE. The CDR3 covers 14 residues. The germline V and J ends were trimmed by 4 bases and 0 bases, with 10 bases remaining between them. Filled out from reference TRBV9 and TRBJ1-1, the complete variable domain reads DSGVTQTPKHLITATGQRVTLRCSPRSGDLSVYWYQQSLDQGLQFLIQYYNGEERAKGNILERFSAQQFPDLHSELNLSSLELGDSALYFCASSKTGMNTEAFFGQGTRLTVV.

This chain joins TRBV6-1 and TRBJ1-5, with TRBD1 identical over 11 bases. The CDR3 spans 13 residues. The ends lost 6 bases at V and 6 bases at J; junction bases unmatched: 1. The germline gives CDR1 MNHNS, CDR2 SASEGT. The CDR3, as DNA: TGTGCCAGCAGCGGGACAGGGGGTCAGCCCCAGCATTTT. This codes for CASSGTGGQPQHF.

The chain combines TRBV5-5 with TRBJ1-2; 9 positions agree with TRBD1. The CDR3 runs 15 residues. Germline loops: CDR1 SGHKS, CDR2 YYEKEE (reference sequence). With V trimmed by 5 bases and J by 4 bases, 9 bases remained unmatched. CDR3 protein: CASRSGQGYSYGYTF. The CDR3 bases are TGTGCCAGCAGGAGTGGACAGGGGTATTCCTATGGCTACACCTTC.

The J gene is TRBJ2-2, the V gene TRBV11-3; D perhaps matches TRBD1 (6 bases). Germline CDR1 reads SGHNT; CDR2 reads YENEEA. Trimming stripped 1 base from V and 1 base from J, with 13 bases between. The length of the CDR3 is 17 residues. CDR3 region: CASSLAFGGRNTGELFF. CDR3 sequence (DNA): TGTGCCAGCAGCTTAGCTTTTGGGGGCCGGAACACCGGGGAGCTGTTTTTT.

The chain combines TRBV7-9 with TRBJ1-3; D not resolved. Trimming removed 4 bases at V and 3 bases at J, with 7 bases between. This CDR3 comprises 13 residues. The V gene's germline CDR1 is SEHNR and CDR2 FQNEAQ (reference sequence). The DNA for the CDR3 is TGTGCCAGCAGCTCCCTCGGTGGAAACACCATATATTTT. It yields the protein CASSSLGGNTIYF. Using reference TRBV7-9 and TRBJ1-3 for the parts outside the CDR3, the full variable domain is DTGVSQNPRHKITKRGQNVTFRCDPISEHNRLYWYRQTLGQGPEFLTYFQNEAQLEKSRLLSDRFSAERPKGSFSTLEIQRTEQGDSAMYLCASSSLGGNTIYFGEGSWLTVV.

The chain uses TRBV5-1 and TRBJ2-2; 12 bases are shared with TRBD2. Germline V CDR1 and CDR2: SGHRS, YFSETQ. V trimming: 4 bases; J trimming: 5 bases; junction bases outside the gene matches: 9. The CDR3 consists of 17 residues. This chain's CDR3 is CASSPATSGGGTGELFF. CDR3 sequence (DNA): TGCGCCAGCAGCCCCGCGACTAGCGGGGGAGGTACCGGGGAGCTGTTTTTT.

The rearrangement uses TRBV19 and TRBJ2-1; 10 nucleotides align to TRBD1. Looked up from germline, CDR1 is LNHDA and CDR2 is SQIVND (reference sequence). The junction had 3 bases not matched to a gene; V was cut back by 3 bases and J by 7 bases. This CDR3 contains 14 residues. Written as DNA, the CDR3 is TGTGCCAGTAGTATTGGGACAGGGGCAAATGAGCAGTTCTTC. Residues: CASSIGTGANEQFF.

The chain carries TRBV6-5 and TRBJ1-1; D unclear. Trimming removed 2 bases from V and 4 bases from J, with 8 bases in between. Germline lookup yields CDR1 MNHEY and CDR2 SVGAGI. The CDR3 contains 13 residues. The CDR3 is CASSYERATEAFF. For the CDR3, the DNA is TGTGCCAGCAGTTACGAGAGGGCCACTGAAGCTTTCTTT.

V gene TRBV5-1 combines with J gene TRBJ2-6, with no clear D. The CDR3 sequence is 15 residues long. Germline lookup yields CDR1 SGHRS and CDR2 YFSETQ. V was pared by 2 bases and J by 0 bases, with 6 bases between. CDR3 residues: CASSFSLSGANVLTF. The CDR3, as DNA: TGCGCCAGCAGCTTTAGCCTCTCTGGGGCCAACGTCCTGACTTTC.

The rearrangement joins TRBV5-5 to TRBJ1-2; possible D gene TRBD1, 5 bases. Germline V CDR1 and CDR2: SGHKS, YYEKEE (reference sequence). This CDR3 comprises 14 residues. Trimming shortened V by 2 bases and J by 3 bases, and 11 bases separated the two germline ends. CDR3 loop: CASSFGGPYYGYTF. The CDR3 coding sequence is TGTGCCAGCAGCTTCGGGGGTCCCTACTATGGCTACACCTTC.

About this clone itself: Relative to the germline gene, one junction end is altered; a read error may explain this. V is TRBV28 and J is TRBJ2-5, with 12 positions matching TRBD2. This CDR3 is 16 amino acids long. CDR1 is MDHEN and CDR2 is SYDVKM in the germline V gene. CDR3 sequence: CASSPSMRLAGGESHF. The CDR3 region has the DNA TGTGCCAGCAGCCCCTCCATGCGGCTAGCGGGGGGGGAATCTCACTTC.

This sequence joins TRBV14 and TRBJ1-2; TRBD1 is a possible D gene (5 bases). The CDR3 extends over 16 amino acids. In germline, CDR1 is SGHDN, CDR2 FVKESK. V shed 0 bases and J shed 8 bases, with 19 bases lying between them. This CDR3 is CASSQDFGFRAGGYTF. DNA of the CDR3: TGTGCCAGCAGCCAAGATTTTGGATTCAGGGCGGGGGGCTACACCTTC.

The gene calls are TRBV19 and TRBJ1-1; TRBD1 is a possible D gene (5 bases). With 3 bases removed from V and 4 bases from J, the gap between germline ends came to 12 bases. CDR3 size: 14 residues. Germline V gives CDR1 LNHDA, CDR2 SQIVND (reference sequence). This CDR3 reads CASSMGRVSTEAFF. In DNA, the CDR3 is TGTGCCAGTAGTATGGGCAGGGTCTCCACTGAAGCTTTCTTT.

The V and J genes are TRBV19 and TRBJ1-4, with a tentative D call TRBD1 (6 bases). Germline CDR1 is LNHDA and CDR2 is SQIVND (reference sequence). V was trimmed by 3 bases and J by 7 bases, leaving 15 bases between them. The CDR3 is 15 amino acids. As DNA, the CDR3 is TGTGCCAGTAGTATCGGACAGCGGGGCGGTGAAAAACTGTTTTTT. This gives the protein CASSIGQRGGEKLFF. Drawing the rest from reference TRBV19 and TRBJ1-4, the complete variable domain is DGGITQSPKYLFRKEGQNVTLSCEQNLNHDAMYWYRQDPGQGLRLIYYSQIVNDFQKGDIAEGYSVSREKKESFPLTVTSAQKNPTAFYLCASSIGQRGGEKLFFGSGTQLSVL.

In DNA form, the CDR3 reads TGTGCCAGCAGGGGCAGGGCCTACGAGCAGTACTTC. Its protein is CASRGRAYEQYF. This sequence joins TRBV6-1 and TRBJ2-7; D may be TRBD1 (5 bases). CDR1 and CDR2 from the germline V gene are MNHNS and SASEGT. This CDR3 has 12 residues. V lost 6 bases and J lost 2, with 8 bases in between.

V usage is TRBV2 and J usage is TRBJ2-5, with TRBD2 as a possible D gene (6 bases). The CDR3 covers 13 residues. CDR1 is SNHLY and CDR2 is FYNNEI in the germline V gene. Trimming stripped 11 bases from V and 2 bases from J, with 15 bases between. The CDR3 bases are TGTGCCGGGCAGGCGGGGCCTCAAGAGACCCAGTACTTC. This translates into CAGQAGPQETQYF.

The chain joins TRBV4-1 to TRBJ1-1; 8 nucleotides line up with TRBD1. Germline values: CDR1 MGHRA, CDR2 YSYEKL. The CDR3 runs 14 residues. Losses at the gene ends were 1 base for V and 10 bases for J; bases not matched to a gene: 8. CDR3 DNA: TGCGCCAGCAGCCAAGCGACAGGGGAGTTAGGAGCTTTCTTT. Encoded protein: CASSQATGELGAFF.

The chain carries TRBV6-5 and TRBJ2-7, with TRBD2 matching over 10 bases. The CDR3 spans 15 residues. With 4 bases clipped from V and 6 bases from J, the junction kept 9 bases outside the gene matches. Germline-derived CDR1 and CDR2 are MNHEY and SVGAGI. CDR3 amino acids: CASSSTSGSFREQYF. CDR3 nucleotides: TGTGCCAGCAGTTCGACTAGCGGGTCGTTTCGCGAGCAGTACTTC.

This chain connects TRBV6-1 to TRBJ2-5; weak D call: TRBD2 (6 bases). Trimming stripped 3 bases from V and 2 bases from J, with 16 bases between. CDR1 and CDR2 (germline): MNHNS, SASEGT. The CDR3 length is 16 residues. This CDR3 is CASSEAPGGAQETQYF. In DNA form, the CDR3 reads TGTGCCAGCAGTGAGGCCCCCGGCGGGGCTCAAGAGACCCAGTACTTC.

Only one count was recorded for this clone. V is TRBV19 and J is TRBJ2-7; 7 bases match TRBD1. Losses at the gene ends were 3 bases for V and 1 base for J; bases not matched to a gene: 6. The CDR3 loop spans 15 amino acids. Looked up from germline, CDR1 is LNHDA and CDR2 is SQIVND (reference sequence). CDR3 DNA sequence: TGTGCCAGTAGTATTGAGGGGACAGTTTCCTACGAGCAGTACTTC. Its translation: CASSIEGTVSYEQYF.

CDR3: CASSLRTSGGADTQYF. The CDR3 DNA sequence: TGCGCCAGCAGCCTAAGGACTAGCGGGGGGGCCGATACGCAGTATTTT. The chain has TRBV4-1 and TRBJ2-3, with 15 bases identical to TRBD2. Germline values: CDR1 MGHRA, CDR2 YSYEKL. The CDR3 is made up of 16 amino acids. The junction had 5 bases not matched to a gene; V was cut back by 4 bases and J by 6 bases.

This clone was seen just once. The rearrangement joins TRBV21-1 to TRBJ1-1; no check of the table's D call, TRBD1, against the DNA was made. TRBV21-1 is a listed pseudogene. The CDR3 runs 16 residues. CDR3 in amino acids: CASSKDLQGACAEAFF. The CDR3 DNA reads as TGTGCCAGCAGCAAAGACCTACAGGGGGCGTGCGCTGAAGCTTTCTTT.